The 9 T cell receptor beta chains below come from one sample, sequenced in a study of T-cell reconstitution after alpha-beta-depleted transplantation in children. Unique molecular identifiers were incorporated into the prepared TCRbeta library. TCRdb analysed the PCR reads with MiXCR anew, one entry per CDR3 protein. In the table there are hundreds of thousands of distinct CDR3 sequences, roughly a quarter of which are singletons. The source material was PBMCs, mostly from graft donor cells, sampled 360 days after TCRalphabeta/CD19-depleted stem cell transplant. Receptors were obtained from a female patient between 2 and 10 years old who had a stem cell transplant for congenital amegakaryocytic thrombocytopenia, so the T cells may come from the graft donor.

This chain joins TRBV2 and TRBJ2-7, with TRBD1 matching over 9 bases. The CDR3 has 16 residues. V trimming: 3 bases; J trimming: 2 bases; junction bases outside the gene matches: 8. The germline gives CDR1 SNHLY, CDR2 FYNNEI. CDR3 region: CASSEPPDRGPYEQYF. Here the CDR3 DNA reads TGTGCCAGCAGTGAGCCCCCGGACAGGGGTCCCTACGAGCAGTACTTC.

This clonotype was recorded many times. The CDR3 DNA reads as TGTGCCAGCAGTTTATCTGGACAGGGTTACGAGCAGTACTTC. Its translation: CASSLSGQGYEQYF. The rearrangement links TRBV28 to TRBJ2-7; 8 nucleotides line up with TRBD1. In germline, CDR1 is MDHEN, CDR2 SYDVKM. J was trimmed by 4 bases and V by 1 base; bases with no gene match: 3. The CDR3 covers 14 residues.

Only a few counts were recorded for this clonotype. This sequence joins TRBV29-1 and TRBJ2-1; D not resolved. Trimming removed 3 bases at V and 7 bases at J, with 28 bases between. Germline CDR1 and CDR2: SQVTM and ANQGSEA. The CDR3 sequence is 18 residues long. As DNA, the CDR3 is TGCAGCGTTGAGCGCAGGTCCAGCTATCCACAATCGGAGAATGAGCAGTTCTTC. Translation gives CSVERRSSYPQSENEQFF.

This clonotype appeared many times. The V call is TRBV12-3 or TRBV12-4, the J call TRBJ1-5, with TRBD1 identical over 8 bases. Trimming at V came to 6 bases and at J to 5 bases, leaving 3 bases not matched to a gene. The CDR3 is made up of 13 amino acids. The CDR3 region has the DNA TGTGCCAGCAGCCAGGACAGGGATCAGCCCCAGCATTTT. Translating gives CASSQDRDQPQHF.

This clonotype appeared a few times. The chain carries TRBV7-9 and TRBJ1-4; D gene unclear. Trimming cost V 2 bases and J 7 bases, with 11 bases left between them. Germline V lookup: CDR1 SEHNR, CDR2 FQNEAQ (reference sequence). The CDR3 consists of 14 residues. CDR3: CASSLYGLGEKLFF. Written as DNA, the CDR3 is TGTGCCAGCAGCTTATATGGGCTGGGTGAAAAACTGTTTTTT.

This clonotype was observed many times. The chain uses TRBV4-1 and TRBJ2-1, with TRBD2 matching over 7 bases. Germline assignment: CDR1 MGHRA and CDR2 YSYEKL. V was clipped by 3 bases and J by 0 bases; unmatched bases: 5. This CDR3 region has 16 residues. CDR3 amino acids: CASSHRGVSSYNEQFF. Written as DNA, the CDR3 is TGCGCCAGCAGCCACCGGGGGGTCAGCTCCTACAATGAGCAGTTCTTC.

This clonotype was observed a few times. The genes are TRBV4-3 and TRBJ1-2, with D uncertain. In germline, CDR1 is LGHNA, CDR2 YSLEER. This CDR3 is 15 amino acids long. V dropped 1 base and J dropped 0 bases, with 9 bases sitting between them. The CDR3 loop is CASSQGPVPNYGYTF. CDR3 sequence (DNA): TGCGCCAGCAGCCAAGGTCCGGTACCTAACTATGGCTACACCTTC.

The genes are TRBV25-1 and TRBJ2-1; D gene ambiguous. CDR3 size: 13 residues. Germline-derived CDR1 and CDR2 are MGHDK and SYGVNS. V lost 3 bases and J 5 bases, leaving 8 bases between the germline ends. The CDR3 is CASSDEWNNEQFF. Here the CDR3 DNA reads TGTGCCAGCAGTGATGAGTGGAACAATGAGCAGTTCTTC.

A single count supports this clonotype. The chain has TRBV6-5 and TRBJ2-2; D possibly corresponds to TRBD2 (6 bases). Per the germline V gene, CDR1 is MNHEY and CDR2 is SVGAGI. The CDR3 totals 15 residues. Trimming stripped 5 bases from V and 0 bases from J, with 10 bases between. The CDR3 reads CASSLLAPNTGELFF. CDR3 nucleotide sequence: TGTGCCAGCAGTCTACTAGCTCCGAACACCGGGGAGCTGTTTTTT.